This T cell receptor beta chain was sequenced in a study of T-cell reconstitution after alpha-beta-depleted transplantation in children listed by TCRdb under 2016. Background on the whole study: T-cell immune reconstitution after TCRalphabeta/CD19-depleted allogeneic hematopoietic cell transplantation in children was quantitatively tracked in the study by means of TCR repertoire profiling. General study outcomes and caveats: In some patients, high TCRbeta diversity at day 60 was attributed to recipient T cells and intrathymic progenitors that had survived conditioning. Over subsequent months, a decline in hyperexpanded clone frequencies was noted, and after one year, T-cell counts and TCRbeta diversity were mostly ascribed to newly produced T cells. Apparently early alphabetaT-cell count recovery about two months after transplant reportedly relied on only several hundred rapidly expanded clones derived from non-depleted graft cells.

Measured from the cysteine to the phenylalanine, the CDR3 is 15 residues long. The DNA shown is the 45-base CDR3, in frame from base 1. The germline V and J ends show losses of 0 bases and 4 bases respectively, and no gene match explains 5 bases of the junction. The germline V gene (reference sequence) sets CDR1 to DFQATT and CDR2 to SNEGSKA. In the paper's terms, the time point label means: day 60 (about 2 months) after transplantation. The treatment or condition label on this specimen signifies: allogeneic hematopoietic cell transplantation with graft depleted of TCRalphabeta T cells and CD19 B cells. TCRalphabeta/CD19-depleted allogeneic hematopoietic cell grafts were given to the transplant recipients, all of whom were children. Libraries were constructed by PCR. TCRdb records Illumina HiSeq 2500 as the sequencer. Molecular barcoding was employed in the preparation of TCR libraries, with unique molecular identifiers being used to normalize TCRbeta repertoire quantification. TCRdb redid the processing of the public reads, applying fastp at Q25 and MiXCR, and retained in-frame beta chains. For every CDR3 protein sequence, its rows merge into one entry that carries the most common genes and DNA. Across this sample there are about 7,700 distinct CDR3 sequences, with about an eighth seen only once. The leading ten clones occupy roughly 50% of the sample.

This clonotype occurred many times. Its antigen remains unidentified. Within one base of it there is no much larger clone, and no base qualities were kept. Rearrangement joined TRBV20-1 to TRBJ2-5; TRBD2 lines up with 10 middle nucleotides. Sequencing used PBMCs, mostly from graft donor cells, obtained 60 days after TCRalphabeta/CD19-depleted stem cell transplant. The receptor was derived from a patient aged 2-15 years who had a stem cell transplant for inherited bone marrow failure, so the T cells may come from the graft donor. The DNA sequence is TGCAGTGCTAGAGATCAGGCTAGCGGGAGAGAGACCCAGTACTTC. Its amino acids are CSARDQASGRETQYF.